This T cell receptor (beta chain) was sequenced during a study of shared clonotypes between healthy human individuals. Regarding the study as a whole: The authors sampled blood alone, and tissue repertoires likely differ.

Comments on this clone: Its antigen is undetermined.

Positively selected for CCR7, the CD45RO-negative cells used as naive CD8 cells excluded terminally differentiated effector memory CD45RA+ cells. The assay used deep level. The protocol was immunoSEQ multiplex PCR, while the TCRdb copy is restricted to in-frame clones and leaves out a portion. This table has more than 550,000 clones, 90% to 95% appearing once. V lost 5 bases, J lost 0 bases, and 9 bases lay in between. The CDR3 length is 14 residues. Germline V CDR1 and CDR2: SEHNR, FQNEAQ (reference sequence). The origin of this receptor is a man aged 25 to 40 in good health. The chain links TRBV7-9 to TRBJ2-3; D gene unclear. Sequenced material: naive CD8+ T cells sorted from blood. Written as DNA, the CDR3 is TGTGCCAGCAGCCCCCCGCGGAGCACAGATACGCAGTATTTT. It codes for CASSPPRSTDTQYF.